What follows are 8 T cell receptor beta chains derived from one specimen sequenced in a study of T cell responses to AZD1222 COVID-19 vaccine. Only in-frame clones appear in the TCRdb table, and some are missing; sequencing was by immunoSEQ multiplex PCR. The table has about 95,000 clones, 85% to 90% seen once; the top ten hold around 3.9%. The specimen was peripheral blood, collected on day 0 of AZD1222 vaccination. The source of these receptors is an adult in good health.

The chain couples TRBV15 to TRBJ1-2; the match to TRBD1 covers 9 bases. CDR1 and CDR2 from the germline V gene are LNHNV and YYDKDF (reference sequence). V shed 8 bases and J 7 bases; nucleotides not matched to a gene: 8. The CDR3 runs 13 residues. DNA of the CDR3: TGTGCCACCTCCGGGACAGGGACGTCTGGCTACACCTTC. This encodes CATSGTGTSGYTF.

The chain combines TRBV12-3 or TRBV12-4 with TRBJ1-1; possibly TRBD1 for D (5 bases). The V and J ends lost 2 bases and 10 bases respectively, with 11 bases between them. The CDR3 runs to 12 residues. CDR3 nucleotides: TGTGCCAGCAGTTTAAGGGACCTCCGAGCTTTCTTT. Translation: CASSLRDLRAFF.

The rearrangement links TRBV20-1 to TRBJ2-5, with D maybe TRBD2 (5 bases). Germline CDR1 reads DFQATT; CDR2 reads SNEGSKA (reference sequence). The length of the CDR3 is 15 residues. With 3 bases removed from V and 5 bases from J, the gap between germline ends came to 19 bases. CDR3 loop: CSASLRASVGETQYF. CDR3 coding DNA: TGCAGTGCTAGTCTGCGGGCCAGCGTCGGGGAGACCCAGTACTTC.

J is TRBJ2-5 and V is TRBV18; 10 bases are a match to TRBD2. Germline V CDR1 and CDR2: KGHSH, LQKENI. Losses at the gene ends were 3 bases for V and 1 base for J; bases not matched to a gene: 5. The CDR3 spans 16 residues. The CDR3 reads CASSPPSGGPQETQYF. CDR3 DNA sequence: TGTGCCAGCTCACCCCCTAGCGGGGGACCCCAAGAGACCCAGTACTTC.

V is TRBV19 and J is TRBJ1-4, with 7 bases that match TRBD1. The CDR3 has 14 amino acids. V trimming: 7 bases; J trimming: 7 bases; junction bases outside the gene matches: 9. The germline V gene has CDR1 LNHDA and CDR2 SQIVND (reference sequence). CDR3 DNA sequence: TGTGCCAGTAACCTCCGGGGGACAGCTGAAAAACTGTTTTTT. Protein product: CASNLRGTAEKLFF.

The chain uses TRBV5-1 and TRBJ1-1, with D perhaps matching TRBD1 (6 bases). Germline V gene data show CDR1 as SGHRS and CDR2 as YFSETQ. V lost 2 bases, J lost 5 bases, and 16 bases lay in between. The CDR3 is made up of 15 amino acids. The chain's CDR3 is CASSLQGAGNTEAFF. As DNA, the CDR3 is TGCGCCAGCAGCTTACAGGGTGCGGGGAATACTGAAGCTTTCTTT.

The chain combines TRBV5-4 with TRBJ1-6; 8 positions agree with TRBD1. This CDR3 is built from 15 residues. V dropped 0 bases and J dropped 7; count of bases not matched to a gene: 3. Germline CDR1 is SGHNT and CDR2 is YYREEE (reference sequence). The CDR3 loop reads CASSLDRGMNSPLHF. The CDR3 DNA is TGTGCCAGCAGCTTGGACAGGGGGATGAATTCACCCCTCCACTTT.

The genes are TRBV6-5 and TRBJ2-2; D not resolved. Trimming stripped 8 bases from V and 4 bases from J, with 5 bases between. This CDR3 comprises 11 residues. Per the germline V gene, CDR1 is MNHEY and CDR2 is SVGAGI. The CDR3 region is CASYSTGELFF. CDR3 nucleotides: TGTGCCAGCTACAGCACCGGGGAGCTGTTTTTT.